This section outlines one TCR beta chain sequence together with its context. Sequenced by immunoSEQ multiplex PCR; TCRdb stores in-frame clones only, minus some. Of some 300,000 clones in the sample, 88% are singletons; the top ten hold 2% to 2.5%. V lost 7 bases, J lost 4 bases, and 4 bases stayed unmatched. The CDR3 is 12 residues long. Germline CDR1 WSHSY, CDR2 SAAADI. The source of the sample is a study of blood T cell repertoires in COVID-19. Across the study: Some COVID-19 samples were acute and others convalescent; all came from the United States, Italy and Spain.

This sequence joins TRBV10-2 and TRBJ2-7; 7 nucleotides line up with TRBD1. Specimen: PBMCs or T cells enriched from blood (not recorded which). The TCR sequence derives from a woman aged 55-69 years in a cohort exposed to, infected with or recovered from COVID-19 (not recorded which). The CDR3 reads CASTGQLYEQYF. CDR3 bases: TGCGCCAGCACGGGACAGCTATACGAGCAGTACTTC.